The present entry profiles one TCR beta chain with its context. Its antigen is unknown. One junction end does not reproduce the germline sequence, and a read error may be involved. Not a single patient had been given any form of treatment at any point before undergoing thyroid surgery. The sample originates from a study of metastatic and nonmetastatic thyroid tumors. Across the study: Repertoire comparison spanned blood and tumor or nodule tissue of malignant and benign thyroid patients.

As originally analysed: Using the CDR3 differences seen across clinicopathological groups, the authors built a distant-metastasis classifier for papillary thyroid cancer, which was meant to discriminate distant-metastatic patients. TCRdb redid the clone calls on the PCR reads using MiXCR. The V and J calls and clone size are TCRdb's, not the authors'. The sample records approximately 30,000 clones, approximately 15% being singletons. Germline CDR1 MDHEN, CDR2 SYDVKM. The CDR3 runs 15 residues. Findings of the study overall: A significant increase in TCR beta diversity was reportedly seen in malignant thyroid tumors relative to benign nodules, in blood and tumor.

The rearrangement joins TRBV28 to TRBJ2-1; D ambiguous. Sequences were obtained from blood. This clonotype originated in a female donor with papillary thyroid cancer or a benign thyroid nodule (not recorded which). Some clones in this sample may be carry-over from other donors' samples. As DNA, the CDR3 is TGTGTCAGCACTCGCAGGTTTCGTTCCTACAATGAGCAGTTCTTC. It codes for CVSTRRFRSYNEQFF.